The rows below give T cell receptor beta chains drawn from one sample of a study of cytomegalovirus exposure and HLA in healthy donors. Produced via immunoSEQ multiplex PCR; TCRdb's table is partial and in-frame only. In all, the sample yields about 160,000 clones. The sample consisted of PBMCs. These receptors came from a woman aged 60 to 75 in good health and CMV-seronegative. Each CDR3 is given without its conserved first and last residue.

j_call v_call cdr3_aa
TRBJ1-4 TRBV11-2 ASSLGGGSEKLF
TRBJ1-2 TRBV7-9 ASSFGRSNYGYT
TRBJ2-5 TRBV5-4 ASSPPGGLGETQY
TRBJ1-1 TRBV30 AWNQGVNTEAF
TRBJ1-1 TRBV18 ASSPPYAGASNTEAF
TRBJ1-4 TRBV10-3 ATSGQATNEKLF
TRBJ2-7 TRBV10-3 AISGHRDREYEQY
TRBJ1-1 TRBV27 ASSSGQGNTEAF
TRBJ1-1 TRBV19 ASSISVNTEAF
TRBJ2-1 TRBV14 ASSRHLAGVSNEQF
TRBJ1-3 TRBV6-5 ASSPGFTGNTIY
TRBJ1-1 TRBV6-1 ASSEGIGQGRTEAF
TRBJ1-2 TRBV13 ASSLFRVYGYT
TRBJ2-2 TRBV27 ASSLSIVWSSDTGELF
TRBJ2-2 TRBV5-4 ASSSRDRGTGELF
TRBJ2-7 TRBV6-1 ASSVGDTSYEQY
TRBJ2-1 TRBV9 ASSHTRDTLKDEQF
TRBJ1-4 TRBV15 ATSREATSEKLF
TRBJ2-3 TRBV5-1 ASSLAKGVADTQY
TRBJ2-1 TRBV7-2 ASRYPGGYNEQF
TRBJ1-6 TRBV18 ASSPPQGVRSPLH
TRBJ2-2 TRBV6-5 ASSYPTGGTTGELF
TRBJ1-2 TRBV5-1 ASSYGQGANYGYT
TRBJ1-1 TRBV18 ASSPPSASGAF
TRBJ2-7 TRBV7-8 ASSLRAGGQY
TRBJ1-6 TRBV18 ASSPGQGDSASPLH
TRBJ2-7 TRBV15 ATSTGQGYEQY
TRBJ2-2 TRBV27 ASSLSPRLNTGELF
TRBJ1-1 TRBV19 ASSIFDFGDTEAF
TRBJ1-5 TRBV2 ASSRETGVVQPQH
TRBJ2-1 TRBV28 ASGTPSHDEQF
TRBJ2-3 TRBV4-1 ASSPTESSTDTQY
TRBJ1-5 TRBV19 ASTTTGGGWVRNQPQH
TRBJ2-7 TRBV5-6 ASSLLGQGGSYEQY
TRBJ1-1 TRBV29-1 SVGREGEAF
TRBJ1-1 TRBV20-1 SANRGFEAF
TRBJ2-3 TRBV4-2 ASSPRGMFTDTQY
TRBJ2-1 TRBV9 ASSLDPGGSNEQF
TRBJ2-7 TRBV10-1 ASSEYGLEAEQY
TRBJ2-1 TRBV7-9 ASSLEGAASGQF
TRBJ2-7 TRBV11-2 ASSFPIGTSSGSGEQY
TRBJ2-7 TRBV29-1 SVDGSGGNEQY
. TRBV30 AWTHGDSSYEQY
TRBJ1-6 TRBV7-9 ASSQQGATSSYNSPLH
TRBJ2-1 TRBV10-3 AISESPSISYNEQF
TRBJ2-4 TRBV29-1 SATRSSGIVQY
TRBJ1-1 TRBV6-5 ASSPGVWGNTEAF
TRBJ1-5 TRBV6-1 ASSGPYSNQPQH